This T cell receptor beta chain was sequenced for a study of T-cell reconstitution after alpha-beta-depleted transplantation in children (TCRdb year 2016). Turning to the overall study: Using TCR repertoire profiling, the study followed T-cell immune reconstitution in a quantitative way in children after TCRalphabeta/CD19-depleted allogeneic hematopoietic cell transplantation.

This clonotype was picked up many times. The target of this receptor is not known. No base quality values were provided; no much bigger clone lies one nucleotide off. Reading the germline V gene gives CDR1 SGHRS and CDR2 YFSETQ. The junction shows trimming of 7 bases on V and 5 bases on J, plus 22 bases between the germline ends. Counted from cysteine to phenylalanine, this CDR3 has 16 amino acids. Only the CDR3 DNA is retained, 48 bases long and in frame from the first base. Libraries were built with PCR. Instrument on record: Illumina HiSeq 2500. Molecular barcoding was employed in the preparation of TCR libraries, with unique molecular identifiers being used to normalize TCRbeta repertoire quantification. TCRdb redid the processing of the public reads, applying fastp at Q25 and MiXCR, and retained in-frame beta chains. For every CDR3 protein sequence, its rows merge into one entry that carries the most common genes and DNA. The sample table lists fewer than 200,000 distinct CDR3 sequences, approximately 6.6% of them with a count of one. The top ten hold around 2.7% of the sample.

This clonotype was sampled from a human donor who donated a stem cell graft to a child with Wiskott-Aldrich syndrome. The starting material was PBMCs from the stem cell graft donor, obtained from the stem cell graft. The sequence joins TRBV5-1 to TRBJ2-1; the D call could be TRBD1 or TRBD2, with each sharing 5 bases. The DNA sequence reads TGCGCCAGCCAGGGTACACTAGGAACGGTCGACAATGAGCAGTTCTTC. Translated, it reads CASQGTLGTVDNEQFF.